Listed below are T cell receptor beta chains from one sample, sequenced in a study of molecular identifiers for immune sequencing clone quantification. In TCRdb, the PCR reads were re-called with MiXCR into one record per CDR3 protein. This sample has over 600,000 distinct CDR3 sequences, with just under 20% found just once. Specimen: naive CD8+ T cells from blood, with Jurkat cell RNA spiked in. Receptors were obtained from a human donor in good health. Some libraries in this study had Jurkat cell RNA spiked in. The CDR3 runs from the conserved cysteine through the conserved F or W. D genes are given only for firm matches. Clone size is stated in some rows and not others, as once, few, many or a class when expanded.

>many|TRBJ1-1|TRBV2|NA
TGTGCCAGTGATGACAGTAACACTGAAGCTTTCTTT
CASDDSNTEAFF
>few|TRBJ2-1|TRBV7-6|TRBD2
TGTGCCAGCAGCTCCGTAGCGGGAGAGTACAATGAGCAGTTCTTC
CASSSVAGEYNEQFF
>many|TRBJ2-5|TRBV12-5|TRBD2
TGTGCTAGTGGTTCCCAGGTGGGAGGGGAGGAGACCCAGTACTTC
CASGSQVGGEETQYF
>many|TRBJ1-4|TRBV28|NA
TGTGCCAGCGGGCCCGGGGGTTTGGCTGAAAAACTGTTTTTT
CASGPGGLAEKLFF
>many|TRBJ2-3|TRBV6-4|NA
TGTGCCAGCAGCCCGGCGCTGGGAGGCACAGATACGCAGTATTTT
CASSPALGGTDTQYF
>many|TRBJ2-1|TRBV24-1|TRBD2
TGTGCCACCAGTGATGCGGTAGCGGGAGTTATAGGTGAGCAGTTCTTC
CATSDAVAGVIGEQFF
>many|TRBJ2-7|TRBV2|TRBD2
TGTGCCACCTCCCCGGGGGGGGCCCTCGAGCAGTACTTC
CATSPGGALEQYF
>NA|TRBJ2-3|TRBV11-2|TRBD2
TGTGCCAGCAGCCTTCCCCTAGCGGGGGCCCTTTTTGGGGCAGATGCGCAGTATTTT
CASSLPLAGALFGADAQYF
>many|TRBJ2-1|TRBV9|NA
TGTGCCAGCAGCGATAGCGGTACCTACAATGAGCAGTTCTTC
CASSDSGTYNEQFF
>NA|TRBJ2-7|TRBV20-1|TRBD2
TGCAGTGCTAGAGAACTCGGCGGGAGAAGCTCCTACGAGCAGTACTTC
CSARELGGRSSYEQYF
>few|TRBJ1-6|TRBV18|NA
TGTGCCAGCTCACCAACCGGGAACCTATTCGCCCTCCACTTT
CASSPTGNLFALHF
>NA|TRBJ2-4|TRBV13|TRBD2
TGTGCCAGCAGCTTGGGACTCGAAGGGACTAGCGGGAGAGTGAGCTTC
CASSLGLEGTSGRVSF
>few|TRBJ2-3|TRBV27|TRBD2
TGTGCCAGCACATTTAAAGCGGGGGGGGAAACAGATACGCAGTATTTT
CASTFKAGGETDTQYF
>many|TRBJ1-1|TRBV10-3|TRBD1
TGTGCCAATGGACAGGGGCGCACTGAAGCTTTCTTT
CANGQGRTEAFF
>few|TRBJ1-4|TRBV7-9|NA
TGTGCCAGCAGCTTTCTTAGTGAAAAACTGTTTTTT
CASSFLSEKLFF
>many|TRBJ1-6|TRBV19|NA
TGTGCCAGTAGGGACCTGGGGTCGCCCCTCCACTTT
CASRDLGSPLHF
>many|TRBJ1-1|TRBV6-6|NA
TGTGCCAGCAGGGCAGAAACTTACACTGAAGCTTTCTTT
CASRAETYTEAFF
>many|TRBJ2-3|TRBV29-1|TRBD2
TGCAGCGTTGACTCCATTCTACTAGCGGGAGGGCGCACAGATACGCAGTATTTT
CSVDSILLAGGRTDTQYF
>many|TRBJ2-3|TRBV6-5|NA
TGTGCCAGCAGTTACTCGGGCACCCTAGGGGATACGCAGTATTTT
CASSYSGTLGDTQYF
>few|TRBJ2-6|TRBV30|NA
TGTGCCTGGACGGACTCTGGGGCCAACGTCCTGACTTTC
CAWTDSGANVLTF
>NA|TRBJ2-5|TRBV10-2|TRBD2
TGCGCCAGCAGGGGGGGACTAGCGGTCCAAGAGACCCAGTACTTC
CASRGGLAVQETQYF
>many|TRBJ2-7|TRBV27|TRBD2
TGTGCCAGCAGTTTAGTCGGGGGGGTCGACGAGCAGTACTTC
CASSLVGGVDEQYF
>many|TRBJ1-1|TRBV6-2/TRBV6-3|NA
TGTGCCAGCAGTTTCGCTCGGGGGGGGCCTGAAGCTTTCTTT
CASSFARGGPEAFF
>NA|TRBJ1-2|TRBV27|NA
TGTGCCAGCAGTTTATCTCATGAATTCTATGGCTACACCTTC
CASSLSHEFYGYTF
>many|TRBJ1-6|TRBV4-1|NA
TGCGCCAGCAGCCAAGAGGGGAAGTCACCCCTCCACTTT
CASSQEGKSPLHF
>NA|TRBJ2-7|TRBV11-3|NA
TGTGCCAGCAGCTTCGGGACCCAAGGTCCCTACGAGCAGTACTTC
CASSFGTQGPYEQYF
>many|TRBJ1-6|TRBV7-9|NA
TGTGCCAGCAGCCCGGACAGCTCAATGAGAAATTCACCCCTCCACTTT
CASSPDSSMRNSPLHF
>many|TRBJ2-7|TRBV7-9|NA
TGTGCCAGCAGCTTAGCTGGGGAAGAGCAGTACTTC
CASSLAGEEQYF
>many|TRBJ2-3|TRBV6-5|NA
TGTGCCAGCAGTTACTCGGGTAGCGGCGTCGCAGATACGCAGTATTTT
CASSYSGSGVADTQYF
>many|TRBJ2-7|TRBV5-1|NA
TGCGCCAGCAGCTTAACTTCTAAAGGGCACTACGAGCAGTACTTC
CASSLTSKGHYEQYF
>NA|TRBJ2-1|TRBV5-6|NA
TGTGCCAGCAGCTTGGCAGGGGAGGCCACCTCCTACAATGAGCAGTTCTTC
CASSLAGEATSYNEQFF
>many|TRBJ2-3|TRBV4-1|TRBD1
TGCGCCAGCAGCCAAGTCCAGGGGGCGGTGGATACGCAGTATTTT
CASSQVQGAVDTQYF
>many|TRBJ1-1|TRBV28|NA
TGTGCCAGCAGTCTCCTGATGGGGCAGGGAGACACTGAAGCTTTCTTT
CASSLLMGQGDTEAFF